These 15 T cell receptor beta chains share one sample of origin, sequenced in a study of T cells in tumors after PD-1 blockade. TCRdb keeps only in-frame clones here, not all; method: immunoSEQ multiplex PCR. The sample has 20,000 to 25,000 clones, roughly 78% seen once. Material: PBMCs, obtained before anti-PD-1 treatment. These receptors were obtained from a human donor with basal cell carcinoma.

The chain recombines TRBV7-2 with TRBJ2-1; 9 bases line up with TRBD2. The V and J ends lost 8 bases and 4 bases, in that order; junction bases with no gene match: 6. Per the germline V gene, CDR1 is SGHTA and CDR2 is FQGNSA. The CDR3 runs 14 residues. This chain's CDR3 is CASGGSGRYNEQFF. In DNA form, the CDR3 reads TGTGCCAGCGGAGGTAGCGGGAGATACAATGAGCAGTTCTTC.

This clone is judged medium-sized. This rearrangement joins TRBV6-5 to TRBJ2-7; 12 bases agree with TRBD2. The CDR3 runs 15 residues. The V gene end was trimmed by 5 bases and the J gene end by 5 bases; junction bases not matched to a gene: 7. Germline V gives CDR1 MNHEY, CDR2 SVGAGI. CDR3 DNA: TGTGCCAGCAGTCCCCTAGCGGGAGGGAGGAACGAGCAGTACTTC. Translation: CASSPLAGGRNEQYF.

This chain connects TRBV7-6 to TRBJ2-1; TRBD1 is a possible D gene (5 bases). The ends were cut back, 2 bases at V and 9 bases at J, with 5 bases in the middle. Germline V lookup: CDR1 SGHVS, CDR2 FNYEAQ. The CDR3 is 11 amino acids. CDR3: CASSLQGEQFF. CDR3 nucleotides: TGTGCCAGCAGCTTACAGGGTGAGCAGTTCTTC.

This clone is classed as large. This rearrangement joins TRBV19 to TRBJ1-1; D unclear. Trimming cost V 0 bases and J 7 bases, with 9 bases left between them. Germline lookup yields CDR1 LNHDA and CDR2 SQIVND (reference sequence). The CDR3 loop spans 13 amino acids. The CDR3 reads CASSIDPEDEAFF. DNA for the CDR3: TGTGCCAGTAGTATAGATCCGGAGGATGAAGCTTTCTTT.

This clone rates as medium-sized. The CDR3 region is CASSYVPGQGAGTYEQYF. DNA of the CDR3: TGTGCCAGCAGCTATGTCCCGGGACAGGGGGCGGGGACCTACGAGCAGTACTTC. The chain uses TRBV28 and TRBJ2-7, with 12 bases matching TRBD1. Germline CDR1 reads MDHEN; CDR2 reads SYDVKM. The CDR3 has 18 residues. With 6 bases clipped from V and 2 bases from J, the junction kept 14 bases outside the gene matches.

This sequence joins TRBV4-1 and TRBJ2-2; 14 bases agree with TRBD2. Germline trimming cut 1 base from V and 5 bases from J; bases unmatched to any gene: 3. CDR3 length: 17 residues. CDR1 and CDR2 (germline): MGHRA, YSYEKL. The CDR3 spells CASSQGGTSGRTGELFF. In DNA form, the CDR3 reads TGCGCCAGCAGCCAAGGAGGGACTAGCGGGAGAACCGGGGAGCTGTTTTTT.

The rearrangement uses TRBV27 and TRBJ1-1; possible D gene TRBD1, 5 bases. V was cut by 5 bases and J by 4 bases, with 20 bases left in between. Germline CDR1 is MNHEY and CDR2 is SMNVEV (reference sequence). The CDR3 covers 16 residues. CDR3 in DNA: TGTGCCAGCAGTGGCGGACGGGGGTCTTCGGCCACTGAAGCTTTCTTT. Its translation is CASSGGRGSSATEAFF.

Notes on this clone: Compared with germline, one end of the junction differs, possibly owing to a read error. Other nucleotide sequences in the sample specify the same CDR3. The V gene is TRBV2, the J gene TRBJ2-1; TRBD2 is a possible D gene (7 bases). Germline CDR1 and CDR2: SNHLY and FYNNEI. The length of the CDR3 is 19 residues. The CDR3 spells CATSYGGARAGSSYNEQFF. The CDR3 DNA sequence: TGTGCCACCAGTTATGGGGGGGCGCGGGCGGGGAGCTCCTACAATGAGCAGTTCTTC.

Only a few counts were recorded for this clone. The chain combines TRBV2 with TRBJ2-1; weak D call: TRBD2 (6 bases). Trimming removed 7 bases from V and 7 bases from J, with 14 bases in between. Germline CDR1 is SNHLY and CDR2 is FYNNEI. CDR3 length: 13 residues. CDR3 nucleotides: TGTGCCAGCAAAGACGGGAGTAAGAATGAGCAGTTCTTC. This codes for CASKDGSKNEQFF.

The J gene is TRBJ2-3, the V gene TRBV12-5; D may correspond to TRBD1 or TRBD2 (5 bases each). Trimming took 1 base from V and 8 from J, leaving 7 bases between them. The CDR3 sequence is 12 residues long. The germline gives CDR1 LGHNT, CDR2 FRNRAP. The CDR3 coding sequence is TGTGCTAGTGGTTTGGCTGGGGGTACGCAGTATTTT. It encodes CASGLAGGTQYF.

V gene TRBV5-1 combines with J gene TRBJ2-1; D possibly corresponds to TRBD2 (5 bases). Trimming cost V 0 bases and J 8 bases, with 12 bases left between them. Germline CDR1 SGHRS, CDR2 YFSETQ. This CDR3 spans 14 amino acids. The CDR3 region is CASSLASGIDEQFF. The DNA for the CDR3 is TGCGCCAGCAGCTTGGCGTCGGGGATCGATGAGCAGTTCTTC.

About this clone: A junction end diverges from the germline sequence, so it may reflect a read error. V usage is TRBV7-9 and J usage is TRBJ1-6; D uncertain. The CDR3 spans 18 residues. Germline V lookup: CDR1 SEHNR, CDR2 FQNEAQ (reference sequence). DNA of the CDR3: TGTGCCAGTAGCTTAGACCTCCCCCGGAGCTCCTATAATTCACCCCTCCACTTT. Its protein is CASSLDLPRSSYNSPLHF.

V and J are TRBV6-5 and TRBJ1-6; tentatively, D is TRBD1 (5 bases). Germline-derived CDR1 and CDR2 are MNHEY and SVGAGI. There are 13 residues in the CDR3. With 8 bases removed from V and 6 bases from J, the gap between germline ends came to 11 bases. The CDR3 reads CASLRTLNSPLHF. Here the CDR3 DNA reads TGTGCCAGCCTTCGGACACTTAATTCACCCCTCCACTTT.

The chain couples TRBV19 to TRBJ1-1; 10 nucleotides align to TRBD1. This CDR3 comprises 13 residues. Germline CDR1 and CDR2: LNHDA and SQIVND (reference sequence). Germline trimming cut 7 bases from V and 8 bases from J; bases unmatched to any gene: 7. CDR3 sequence (DNA): TGTGCCAGTACTAACCGGGACAGGGGCGAAGCTTTCTTT. The encoded protein is CASTNRDRGEAFF.

This clone was picked up one time. J is TRBJ1-5 and V is TRBV19, with D possibly being TRBD1 (6 bases). Germline loops: CDR1 LNHDA, CDR2 SQIVND (reference sequence). CDR3 length equals 14 residues. Trimming shortened V by 6 bases and J by 3 bases, and 12 bases separated the two germline ends. The DNA for the CDR3 is TGTGCCAGTAGCCCACAGGGAAACAATCAGCCCCAGCATTTT. Translated: CASSPQGNNQPQHF.